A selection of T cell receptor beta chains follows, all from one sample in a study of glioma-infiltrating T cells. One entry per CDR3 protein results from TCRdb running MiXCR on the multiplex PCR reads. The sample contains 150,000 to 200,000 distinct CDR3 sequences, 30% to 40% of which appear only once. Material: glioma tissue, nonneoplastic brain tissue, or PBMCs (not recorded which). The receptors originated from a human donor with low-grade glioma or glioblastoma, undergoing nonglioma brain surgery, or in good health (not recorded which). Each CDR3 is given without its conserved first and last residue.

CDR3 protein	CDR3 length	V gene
ASSQRDREKLF	11	TRBV12-3/TRBV12-4
ASSLRPDTEAF	11	TRBV5-4
ASSLQGFSSYEQY	13	TRBV27
ASSLANRNTEAF	12	TRBV5-1
ASSRGLAGTETDTQY	15	TRBV7-8
ASTTLTGGNEKLF	13	TRBV7-9
ASSGDWAGEQF	11	TRBV28
ASSESGGIVDNEQF	14	TRBV25-1
SVDRSQGRTEAF	12	TRBV29-1
ASSLVLGPGYNEQF	14	TRBV5-1
ASSLRDFWGSPLH	13	TRBV7-4
ASSDGHLETQY	11	TRBV2
ASSYRMDTEAF	11	TRBV7-3
AIRRDRGADTQY	12	TRBV10-3
ASSSREVGEQY	11	TRBV6-1
ASSQVLAQYNEQF	13	TRBV4-1
ASSSSDRYLDEQF	13	TRBV12-3/TRBV12-4
ASSRTAENSPLH	12	TRBV3-1
SAVPGQGGDEQF	12	TRBV20-1
ASSSPGLAGGPTYNEQF	17	TRBV6-6
ASSPSGENTEAF	12	TRBV18
ASSLGSQGAISYNEQF	16	TRBV11-2
ASSPVPGKNEQY	12	TRBV18
ASSLRHRPDTQY	12	TRBV28
ASTLDRGEAF	10	TRBV2
ASSGAGDSYEQY	12	TRBV5-4
ASSLGLGTGLI	11	TRBV7-7
ASSLPEDEQF	10	TRBV6-5
ASSLDSGTYEQY	12	TRBV7-2
ASSIAYTQY	9	TRBV19
ASSPNPSGRVEQY	13	TRBV7-2
ASRQEGVSPLH	11	TRBV5-4
ASKERRDRGEETQY	14	TRBV28
ASSRGSGTSGYQETQY	16	TRBV27
AWSAGGINEQF	11	TRBV30
TSSQDRDGYT	10	TRBV7-9
ASSRGQAKDSYEQY	14	TRBV4-1
ASSLATTTSYEQY	13	TRBV5-1
SARPGVGEQY	10	TRBV20-1
ASSLTGNNQPQH	12	TRBV19
ASSRSGTASGNTIY	14	TRBV7-2
ATSRRREGEQY	11	TRBV15